Following are 30 T cell receptor beta chains from one sample sequenced in a study of cytomegalovirus exposure and HLA in healthy donors. The PCR used 60 Vbeta and 13 Jbeta primers. Sequencing was performed with immunoSEQ multiplex PCR; in TCRdb, only in-frame clones are kept and a portion is missing. The sample includes just over 25,000 clones, about 70% of them seen just once. What was sequenced was PBMCs. The receptors come from a woman aged 50 to 60 in good health and CMV-seronegative.

This clone has only a few counts. The chain employs TRBV6-1 and TRBJ2-3; no definite D call. V lost 6 bases and J 2 bases, leaving 3 bases between the germline ends. The CDR3 is made up of 11 amino acids. Per the germline V gene, CDR1 is MNHNS and CDR2 is SASEGT. The CDR3 DNA is TGTGCCAGCAGACTCACAGATACGCAGTATTTT. Amino acids: CASRLTDTQYF.

V gene TRBV29-1 combines with J gene TRBJ2-1; 7 bases align to TRBD1. V lost 8 bases and J lost 7; bases outside the gene matches: 8. Per germline, CDR1 SQVTM and CDR2 ANQGSEA. The CDR3 is made up of 12 amino acids. The CDR3 reads CSTRQGLNEQFF. The CDR3 bases are TGCAGCACAAGACAGGGTTTGAATGAGCAGTTCTTC.

This chain connects TRBV6-5 to TRBJ1-1; D unclear. CDR3 length equals 14 residues. Per the germline V gene, CDR1 is MNHEY and CDR2 is SVGAGI. With 6 bases removed from V and 1 base from J, the gap between germline ends came to 12 bases. CDR3 region: CASSPGGRNTEAFF. Written as DNA, the CDR3 is TGTGCCAGCAGCCCCGGAGGGAGGAACACTGAAGCTTTCTTT.

J is TRBJ2-7 and V is TRBV29-1, with TRBD1 matching over 8 bases. The CDR3 loop spans 11 amino acids. The V and J ends lost 5 bases and 10 bases, in that order; junction bases with no gene match: 7. Germline lookup yields CDR1 SQVTM and CDR2 ANQGSEA. For the CDR3, the DNA is TGCAGCGTTTACAGCCAGGGGGCTCAGTACTTC. As protein: CSVYSQGAQYF.

CDR3 amino acids: CASSDLGDRGGYTF. CDR3 sequence (DNA): TGCGCCAGCAGTGACCTGGGAGACAGGGGAGGCTACACCTTC. The chain has TRBV10-2 and TRBJ1-2; TRBD1 aligns across 8 bases. This CDR3 is 14 amino acids long. The junction had 8 bases not matched to a gene; V was cut back by 3 bases and J by 8 bases. Germline values: CDR1 WSHSY, CDR2 SAAADI.

Of note for this clone: Sequence at one end of the junction differs from germline and may be a read error. The V call is TRBV7-7, the J call TRBJ2-3, with TRBD2 matching 9 bases. The CDR3 loop spans 15 amino acids. Germline loops: CDR1 SSHAT, CDR2 FNYEAQ (reference sequence). As DNA, the CDR3 is TGTGCTAGCAGCTTAGCCAGCGGGAGGACAGATACGCAGTATTTT. This translates into CASSLASGRTDTQYF.

The V and J genes are TRBV5-1 and TRBJ2-2; 7 bases fit TRBD2. Germline assignment: CDR1 SGHRS and CDR2 YFSETQ. Losses at the gene ends were 0 bases for V and 6 bases for J; bases not matched to a gene: 8. The CDR3 consists of 16 residues. The CDR3 protein is CASSLATAGESGELFF. CDR3 DNA sequence: TGCGCCAGCAGCTTGGCGACGGCGGGAGAGTCCGGGGAGCTGTTTTTT.

This chain links TRBV6-5 with TRBJ2-7; 8 bases agree with TRBD1. The ends lost 7 bases at V and 4 bases at J; junction bases unmatched: 12. Germline CDR1 and CDR2: MNHEY and SVGAGI. The CDR3 sequence is 15 residues long. The CDR3 bases are TGTGCCAGCAAACCTCTGCAGGGGGCTGCTTACGAGCAGTACTTC. Translation: CASKPLQGAAYEQYF.

The V gene is TRBV28, the J gene TRBJ1-5; TRBD1 aligns across 7 bases. Losses at the gene ends were 6 bases for V and 4 bases for J; bases not matched to a gene: 9. CDR3 length equals 15 residues. Germline loops: CDR1 MDHEN, CDR2 SYDVKM. DNA for the CDR3: TGTGCCAGCAGGCCCGACAGGGTTGGGAATCAGCCCCAGCATTTT. Its protein product is CASRPDRVGNQPQHF.

This clone was detected only a few times. The chain uses TRBV28 and TRBJ2-5; 8 bases line up with TRBD2. CDR1 is MDHEN, CDR2 SYDVKM, per germline. Losses at the gene ends were 3 bases for V and 2 bases for J; bases not matched to a gene: 5. The CDR3 contains 15 residues. The CDR3 region has the DNA TGTGCCAGCAGTTTCCGGACTAGCCTACAAGAGACCCAGTACTTC. Protein: CASSFRTSLQETQYF. Full variable domain (missing parts from reference TRBV28 and TRBJ2-5): DVKVTQSSRYLVKRTGEKVFLECVQDMDHENMFWYRQDPGLGLRLIYFSYDVKMKEKGDIPEGYSVSREKKERFSLILESASTNQTSMYLCASSFRTSLQETQYFGPGTRLLVL.

The chain is built from TRBV7-9 and TRBJ2-1; D is uncertain. Germline V gene lookup returns CDR1 SEHNR and CDR2 FQNEAQ (reference sequence). V was pared by 3 bases and J by 7 bases, with 13 bases between. The length of the CDR3 is 14 residues. The CDR3 is CASSLRGNYNEQFF. CDR3 in DNA: TGTGCCAGCAGCTTGCGCGGAAATTATAATGAGCAGTTCTTC.

V and J are TRBV29-1 and TRBJ1-2; TRBD1 aligns across 8 bases. The CDR3 is made up of 13 amino acids. The junction had 7 bases not matched to a gene; V was cut back by 6 bases and J by 4 bases. The germline V gene has CDR1 SQVTM and CDR2 ANQGSEA. The CDR3 DNA is TGCAGCGTAGTCCCAGGGGGCAGCTATGGCTACACCTTC. Protein sequence: CSVVPGGSYGYTF.

This clone was detected only once. The V and J genes are TRBV2 and TRBJ1-2; D may be TRBD1 (6 bases). Trimming took off 8 bases at V and 0 bases at J, with 13 bases between the two ends. The CDR3 contains 14 residues. Per germline, CDR1 SNHLY and CDR2 FYNNEI. In nucleotides, the CDR3 is TGTGCCAGCCAGACAGGCCGAACTAACTATGGCTACACCTTC. Translating it yields CASQTGRTNYGYTF. The variable domain in full, with the rest retrieved from reference TRBV2 and TRBJ1-2, is EPEVTQTPSHQVTQMGQEVILRCVPISNHLYFYWYRQILGQKVEFLVSFYNNEISEKSEIFDDQFSVERPDGSNFTLKIRSTKLEDSAMYFCASQTGRTNYGYTFGSGTRLTVV.

The chain joins TRBV6-6 to TRBJ2-3; possible D gene TRBD1, 5 bases. The length of the CDR3 is 14 residues. V lost 7 bases to trimming and J lost 1 base, with 12 bases between them. Germline CDR1 MNHNY, CDR2 SVGAGI (reference sequence). This CDR3 reads CASILDTRTDTQYF. The CDR3 nucleotides are TGTGCCAGCATCCTGGACACCCGCACAGATACGCAGTATTTT.

The J gene is TRBJ2-7, the V gene TRBV21-1; the table gives TRBD1 as D, unverified against the DNA. TRBV21-1 is recorded as a pseudogene. The CDR3 runs 15 residues. The CDR3 region has the DNA TGTGCCAGCACAGACGCCAGGGGCCTCTCCTACGAGCAGTACTTC. It codes for CASTDARGLSYEQYF.

The J gene is TRBJ1-2, the V gene TRBV6-5, with 7 bases aligning to TRBD1. Germline values: CDR1 MNHEY, CDR2 SVGAGI. The junction had 7 bases not matched to a gene; V was cut back by 4 bases and J by 8 bases. CDR3 size: 13 residues. Written as DNA, the CDR3 is TGTGCCAGCAGTTTGACGACAGGGCGAGGCTACACCTTC. It yields the protein CASSLTTGRGYTF.

The chain employs TRBV5-4 and TRBJ1-1, with D uncertain. This CDR3 has 12 residues. CDR1 is SGHNT and CDR2 is YYREEE in the germline V gene (reference sequence). Trimming took 4 bases from V and 3 from J, leaving 7 bases between them. DNA for the CDR3: TGTGCCAGCAGCAATCAGGACACTGAAGCTTTCTTT. It translates to CASSNQDTEAFF.

For the CDR3, the DNA is TGTGCCAGCAGTCCAGCCGGGACAGGGTTCTCCTACGAGCAGTACTTC. This translates into CASSPAGTGFSYEQYF. The chain carries TRBV28 and TRBJ2-7, with 9 bases aligning to TRBD1. Germline V CDR1 and CDR2: MDHEN, SYDVKM. V was pared by 5 bases and J by 0 bases, with 8 bases of the junction left unmatched. There are 16 residues in the CDR3. Complete variable domain (other parts from reference TRBV28 and TRBJ2-7): DVKVTQSSRYLVKRTGEKVFLECVQDMDHENMFWYRQDPGLGLRLIYFSYDVKMKEKGDIPEGYSVSREKKERFSLILESASTNQTSMYLCASSPAGTGFSYEQYFGPGTRLTVT.

The chain is built from TRBV5-1 and TRBJ2-1; 8 bases fit TRBD2. The CDR3 has 15 residues. Germline V gene data show CDR1 as SGHRS and CDR2 as YFSETQ. The junction had 4 bases not matched to a gene; V was cut back by 0 bases and J by 5 bases. The CDR3 sequence is CASSLDGRADNEQFF. The DNA of the CDR3 is TGCGCCAGCAGCTTGGACGGGAGGGCCGACAATGAGCAGTTCTTC.

Here the CDR3 reads CASSSGTGKAFF. The DNA of the CDR3 is TGTGCCAGCAGCTCCGGGACAGGAAAAGCTTTCTTT. V is TRBV11-2 and J is TRBJ1-1; 8 positions agree with TRBD1. CDR1 is SGHAT, CDR2 FQNNGV, per germline. Trimming took 4 bases from V and 9 from J; bases not matched to a gene: 4. The CDR3 has 12 residues. Supplemented by reference TRBV11-2 and TRBJ1-1, the full variable domain reads EAGVAQSPRYKIIEKRQSVAFWCNPISGHATLYWYQQILGQGPKLLIQFQNNGVVDDSQLPKDRFSAERLKGVDSTLKIQPAKLEDSAVYLCASSSGTGKAFFGQGTRLTVV.

This clone has a handful of counts. This chain uses TRBV29-1 with TRBJ2-3; D is uncertain. Germline loops: CDR1 SQVTM, CDR2 ANQGSEA. The length of the CDR3 is 12 residues. V lost 7 bases and J lost 0, with 8 bases in between. The CDR3 region is CSATESTDTQYF. The CDR3 DNA sequence: TGCAGCGCCACAGAAAGCACAGATACGCAGTATTTT.

The rearrangement uses TRBV4-1 and TRBJ2-7, with 9 nucleotides matching TRBD1. The CDR3 runs 15 residues. Trimming cost V 5 bases and J 9 bases; bases outside gene matches: 14. Germline CDR1 MGHRA, CDR2 YSYEKL. As DNA, the CDR3 is TGCGCCAGCAGCTCACAGGTTGGGGGACAGGGCGGGCAGTACTTC. It specifies CASSSQVGGQGGQYF.

This clone was counted between two and nine times. V usage is TRBV7-9 and J usage is TRBJ1-1; tentative D call: TRBD1 (6 bases). With 1 base removed from V and 4 bases from J, the gap between germline ends came to 10 bases. The CDR3 loop spans 14 amino acids. Per germline, CDR1 SEHNR and CDR2 FQNEAQ (reference sequence). In DNA form, the CDR3 reads TGTGCCAGCAGCTTAGACAGGGTTGGCACTGAAGCTTTCTTT. Translating gives CASSLDRVGTEAFF.

The gene calls are TRBV5-6 and TRBJ2-7, with 11 bases aligning to TRBD1. Germline values: CDR1 SGHDT, CDR2 YYEEEE. The CDR3 spans 14 residues. V lost 1 base and J lost 6; bases outside the gene matches: 3. The CDR3 sequence: CASSLWDRGTEQYF. The DNA of the CDR3 is TGTGCCAGCAGCTTGTGGGACAGGGGGACCGAGCAGTACTTC. Together with reference TRBV5-6 and TRBJ2-7, the CDR3 gives the full variable domain: DAGVTQSPTHLIKTRGQQVTLRCSPKSGHDTVSWYQQALGQGPQFIFQYYEEEERQRGNFPDRFSGHQFPNYSSELNVNALLLGDSALYLCASSLWDRGTEQYFGPGTRLTVT.

This clone was seen a few times. This chain connects TRBV5-4 to TRBJ2-5; 8 bases are shared with TRBD1. This CDR3 comprises 17 residues. Trimming cost V 4 bases and J 4 bases; bases outside gene matches: 15. Germline V gives CDR1 SGHNT, CDR2 YYREEE (reference sequence). CDR3 in amino acids: CASSLPARTGSRETQYF. In DNA, the CDR3 is TGTGCCAGCAGCCTACCGGCCAGGACAGGGTCGAGAGAGACCCAGTACTTC.

This clone appeared a single time. V usage is TRBV2 and J usage is TRBJ2-7; D gene uncertain. The CDR3 has 11 residues. Germline CDR1 and CDR2: SNHLY and FYNNEI. With 3 bases removed from V and 3 bases from J, the gap between germline ends came to 3 bases. Here the CDR3 DNA reads TGTGCCAGCAGTGACAGCTACGAGCAGTACTTC. Residues: CASSDSYEQYF. The whole variable domain, remainder taken from reference TRBV2 and TRBJ2-7, is EPEVTQTPSHQVTQMGQEVILRCVPISNHLYFYWYRQILGQKVEFLVSFYNNEISEKSEIFDDQFSVERPDGSNFTLKIRSTKLEDSAMYFCASSDSYEQYFGPGTRLTVT.

V is TRBV28 and J is TRBJ1-2; 7 nucleotides line up with TRBD1. Trimming at V came to 10 bases and at J to 7 bases, leaving 9 bases not matched to a gene. The CDR3 extends over 12 amino acids. Per germline, CDR1 MDHEN and CDR2 SYDVKM. The DNA of the CDR3 is TGTGCCACCCACGACAGGGCTGGTGGCTACACCTTC. The encoded protein is CATHDRAGGYTF.

The chain links TRBV9 to TRBJ1-1; the D is unclear. This CDR3 comprises 14 residues. Germline CDR1 and CDR2: SGDLS and YYNGEE. Trimming removed 0 bases at V and 1 base at J, with 7 bases between. The CDR3 region has the DNA TGTGCCAGCAGCGTAGGTCCGGGGAACACTGAAGCTTTCTTT. This sequence encodes CASSVGPGNTEAFF.

This clone was seen a handful of times. The V call is TRBV6-5, the J call TRBJ1-2, with 10 bases aligning to TRBD1. The trim removed 5 bases at V and 3 bases at J, leaving 6 bases unmatched. CDR3 length equals 15 residues. Germline V lookup: CDR1 MNHEY, CDR2 SVGAGI. The CDR3 DNA is TGTGCCAGCAGTCTTCCCGGGACAGGGGACTATGGCTACACCTTC. As protein: CASSLPGTGDYGYTF.

This clone was found a few times. The V gene is TRBV6-1, the J gene TRBJ2-1; 7 bases align to TRBD2. This CDR3 spans 15 amino acids. V lost 7 bases, J lost 0 bases, and 6 bases stayed unmatched. The germline V gene encodes CDR1 MNHNS and CDR2 SASEGT. Here the CDR3 DNA reads TGTGCCAGCATGCAGCGGGATAGCTCCTACAATGAGCAGTTCTTC. Translation: CASMQRDSSYNEQFF.